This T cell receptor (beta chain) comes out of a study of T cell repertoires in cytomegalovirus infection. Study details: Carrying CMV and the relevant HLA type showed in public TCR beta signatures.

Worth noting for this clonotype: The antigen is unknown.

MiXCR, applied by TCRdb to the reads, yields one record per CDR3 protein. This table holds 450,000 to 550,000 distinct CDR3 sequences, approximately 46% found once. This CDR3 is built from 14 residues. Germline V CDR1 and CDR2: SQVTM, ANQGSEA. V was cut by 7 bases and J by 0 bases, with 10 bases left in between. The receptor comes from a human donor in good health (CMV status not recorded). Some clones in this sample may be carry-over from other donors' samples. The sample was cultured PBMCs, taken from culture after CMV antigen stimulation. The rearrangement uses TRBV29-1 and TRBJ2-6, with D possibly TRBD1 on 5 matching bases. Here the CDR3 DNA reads TGCAGCGCCCGAGGACACTCTGGGGCCAACGTCCTGACTTTC. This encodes CSARGHSGANVLTF.